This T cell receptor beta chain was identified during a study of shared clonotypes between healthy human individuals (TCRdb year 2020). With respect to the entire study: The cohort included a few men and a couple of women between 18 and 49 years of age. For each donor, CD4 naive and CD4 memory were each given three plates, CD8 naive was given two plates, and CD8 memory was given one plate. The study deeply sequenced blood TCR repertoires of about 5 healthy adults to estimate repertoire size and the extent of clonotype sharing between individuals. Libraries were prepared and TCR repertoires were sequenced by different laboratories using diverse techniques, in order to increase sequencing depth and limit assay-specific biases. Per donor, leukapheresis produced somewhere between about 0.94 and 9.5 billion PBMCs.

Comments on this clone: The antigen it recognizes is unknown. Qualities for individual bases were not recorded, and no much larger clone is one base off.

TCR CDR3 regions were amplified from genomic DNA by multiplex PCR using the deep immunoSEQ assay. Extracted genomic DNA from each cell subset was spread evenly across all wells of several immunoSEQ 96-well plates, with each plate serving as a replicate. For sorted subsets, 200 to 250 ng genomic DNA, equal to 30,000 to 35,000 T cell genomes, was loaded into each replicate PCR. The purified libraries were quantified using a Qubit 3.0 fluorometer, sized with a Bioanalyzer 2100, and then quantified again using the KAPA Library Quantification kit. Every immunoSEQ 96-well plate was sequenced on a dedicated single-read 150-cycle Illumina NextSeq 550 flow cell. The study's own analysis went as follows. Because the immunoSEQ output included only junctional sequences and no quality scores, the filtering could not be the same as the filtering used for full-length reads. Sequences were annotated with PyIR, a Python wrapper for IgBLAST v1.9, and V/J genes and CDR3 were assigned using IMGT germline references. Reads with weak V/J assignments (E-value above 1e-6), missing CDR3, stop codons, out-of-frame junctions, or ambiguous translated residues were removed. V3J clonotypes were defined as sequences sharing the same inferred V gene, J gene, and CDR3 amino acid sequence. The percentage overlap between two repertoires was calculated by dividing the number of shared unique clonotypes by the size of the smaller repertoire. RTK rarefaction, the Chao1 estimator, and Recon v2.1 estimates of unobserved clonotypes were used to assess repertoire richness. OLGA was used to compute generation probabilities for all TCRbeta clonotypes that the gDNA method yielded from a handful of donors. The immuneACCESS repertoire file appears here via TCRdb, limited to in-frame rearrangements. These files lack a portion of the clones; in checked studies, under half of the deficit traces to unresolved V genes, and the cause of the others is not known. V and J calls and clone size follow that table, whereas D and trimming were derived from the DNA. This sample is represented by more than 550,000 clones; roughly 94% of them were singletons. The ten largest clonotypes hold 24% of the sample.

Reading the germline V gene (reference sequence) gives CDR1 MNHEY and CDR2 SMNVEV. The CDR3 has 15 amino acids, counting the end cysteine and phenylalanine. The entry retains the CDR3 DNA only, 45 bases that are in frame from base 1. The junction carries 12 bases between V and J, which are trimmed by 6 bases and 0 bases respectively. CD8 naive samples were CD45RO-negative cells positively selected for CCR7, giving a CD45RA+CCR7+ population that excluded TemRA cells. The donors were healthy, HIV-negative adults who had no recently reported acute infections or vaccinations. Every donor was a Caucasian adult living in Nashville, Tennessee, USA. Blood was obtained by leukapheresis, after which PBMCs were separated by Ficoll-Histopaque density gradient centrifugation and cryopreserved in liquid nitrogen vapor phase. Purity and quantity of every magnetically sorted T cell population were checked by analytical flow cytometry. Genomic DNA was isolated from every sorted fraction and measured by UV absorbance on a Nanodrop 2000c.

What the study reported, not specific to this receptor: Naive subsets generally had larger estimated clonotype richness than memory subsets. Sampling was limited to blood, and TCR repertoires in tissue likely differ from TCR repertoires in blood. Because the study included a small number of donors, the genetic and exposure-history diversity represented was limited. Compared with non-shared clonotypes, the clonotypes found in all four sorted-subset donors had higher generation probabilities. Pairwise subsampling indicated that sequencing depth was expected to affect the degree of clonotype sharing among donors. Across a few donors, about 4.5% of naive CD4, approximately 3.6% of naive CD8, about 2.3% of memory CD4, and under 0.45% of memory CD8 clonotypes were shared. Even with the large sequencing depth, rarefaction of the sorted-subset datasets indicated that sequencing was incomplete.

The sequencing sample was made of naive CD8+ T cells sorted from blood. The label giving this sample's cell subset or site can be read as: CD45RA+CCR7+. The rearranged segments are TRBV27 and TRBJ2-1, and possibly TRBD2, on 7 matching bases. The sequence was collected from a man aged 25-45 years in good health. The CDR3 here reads CASRGGDSSYNEQFF. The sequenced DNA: TGTGCCAGCAGAGGGGGGGATAGCTCCTACAATGAGCAGTTCTTC.